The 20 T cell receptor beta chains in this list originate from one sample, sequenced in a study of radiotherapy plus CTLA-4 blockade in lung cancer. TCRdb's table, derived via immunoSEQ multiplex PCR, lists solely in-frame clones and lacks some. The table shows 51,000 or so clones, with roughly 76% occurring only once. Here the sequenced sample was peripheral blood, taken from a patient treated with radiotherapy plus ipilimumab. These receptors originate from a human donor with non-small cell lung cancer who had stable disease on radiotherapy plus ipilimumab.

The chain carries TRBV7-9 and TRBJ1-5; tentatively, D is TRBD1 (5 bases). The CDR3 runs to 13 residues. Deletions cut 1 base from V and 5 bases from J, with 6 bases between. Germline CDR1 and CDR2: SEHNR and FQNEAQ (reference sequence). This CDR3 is CASSLGRDQPQHF. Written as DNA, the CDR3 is TGTGCCAGCAGCTTAGGCAGGGATCAGCCCCAGCATTTT.

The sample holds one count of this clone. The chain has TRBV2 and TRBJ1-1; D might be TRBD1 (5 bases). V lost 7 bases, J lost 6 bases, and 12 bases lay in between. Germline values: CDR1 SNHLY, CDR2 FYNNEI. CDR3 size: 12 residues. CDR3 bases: TGTGCCAGCACAAGGGGTAGCTCTGAAGCTTTCTTT. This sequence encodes CASTRGSSEAFF.

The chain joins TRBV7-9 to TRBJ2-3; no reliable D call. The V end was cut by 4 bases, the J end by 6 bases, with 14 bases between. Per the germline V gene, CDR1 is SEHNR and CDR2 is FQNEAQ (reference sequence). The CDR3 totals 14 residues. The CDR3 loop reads CASSSSGRWDTQYF. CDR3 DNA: TGTGCCAGCAGCTCCTCAGGCCGCTGGGATACGCAGTATTTT.

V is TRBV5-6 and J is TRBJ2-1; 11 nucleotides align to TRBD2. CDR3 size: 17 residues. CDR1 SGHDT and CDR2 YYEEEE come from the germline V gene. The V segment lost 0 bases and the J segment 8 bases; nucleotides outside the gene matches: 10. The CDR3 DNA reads TGTGCCAGCAGCTTGGTTGTAGCGGGGGGGCCCGCGGATGAGCAGTTCTTC. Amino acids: CASSLVVAGGPADEQFF.

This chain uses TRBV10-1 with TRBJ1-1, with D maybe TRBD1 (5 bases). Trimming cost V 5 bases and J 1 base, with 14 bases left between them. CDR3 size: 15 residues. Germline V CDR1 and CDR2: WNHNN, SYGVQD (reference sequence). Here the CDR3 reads CASSSGLNWNTEAFF. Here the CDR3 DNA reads TGCGCCAGCAGTTCGGGACTCAACTGGAACACTGAAGCTTTCTTT.

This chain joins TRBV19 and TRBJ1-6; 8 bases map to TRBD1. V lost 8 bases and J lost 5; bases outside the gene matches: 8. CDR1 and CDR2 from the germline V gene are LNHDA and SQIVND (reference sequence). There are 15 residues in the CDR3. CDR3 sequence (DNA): TGTGCCAGTGGGAAACGGACAGGGAATAATTCACCCCTCCACTTT. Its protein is CASGKRTGNNSPLHF.

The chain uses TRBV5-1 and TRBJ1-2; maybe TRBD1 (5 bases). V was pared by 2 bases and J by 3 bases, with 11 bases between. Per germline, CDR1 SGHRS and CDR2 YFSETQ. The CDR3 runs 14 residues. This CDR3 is CASSLSGGDYGYTF. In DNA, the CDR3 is TGCGCCAGCAGCTTAAGCGGAGGGGACTATGGCTACACCTTC.

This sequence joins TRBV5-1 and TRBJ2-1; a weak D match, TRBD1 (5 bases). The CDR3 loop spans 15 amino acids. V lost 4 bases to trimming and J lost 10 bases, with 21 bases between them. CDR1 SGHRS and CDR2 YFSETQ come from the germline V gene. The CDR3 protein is CASSPPVTGNREQFF. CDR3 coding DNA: TGCGCCAGCAGCCCTCCGGTAACAGGTAACCGGGAGCAGTTCTTC.

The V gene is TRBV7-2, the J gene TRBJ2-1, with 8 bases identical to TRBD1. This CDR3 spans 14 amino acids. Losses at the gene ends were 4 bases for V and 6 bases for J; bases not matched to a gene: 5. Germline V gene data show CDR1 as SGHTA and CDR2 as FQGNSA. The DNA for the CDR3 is TGTGCCAGCAGCTCCTGGACAGGGACCAATGAGCAGTTCTTC. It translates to CASSSWTGTNEQFF.

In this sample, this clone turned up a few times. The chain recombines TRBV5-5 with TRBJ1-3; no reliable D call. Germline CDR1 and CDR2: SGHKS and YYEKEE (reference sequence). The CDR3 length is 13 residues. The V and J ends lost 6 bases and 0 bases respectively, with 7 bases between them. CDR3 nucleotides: TGTGCCAGCACAGGATTCTCTGGAAACACCATATATTTT. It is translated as CASTGFSGNTIYF.

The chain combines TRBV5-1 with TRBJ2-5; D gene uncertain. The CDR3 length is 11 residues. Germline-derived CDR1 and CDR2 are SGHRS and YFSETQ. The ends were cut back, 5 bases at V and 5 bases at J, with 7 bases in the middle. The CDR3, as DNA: TGCGCCAGCAGTCCCGCGGAGACCCAGTACTTC. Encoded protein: CASSPAETQYF.

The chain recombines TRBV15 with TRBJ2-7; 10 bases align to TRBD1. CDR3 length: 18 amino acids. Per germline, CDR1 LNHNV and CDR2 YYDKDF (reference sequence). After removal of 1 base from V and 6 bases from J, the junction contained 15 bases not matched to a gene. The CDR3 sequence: CATSRGGDRDRGGLEQYF. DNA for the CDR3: TGTGCCACCAGCAGAGGGGGAGACCGGGACAGGGGAGGGCTCGAGCAGTACTTC. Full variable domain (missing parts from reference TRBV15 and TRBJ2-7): DAMVIQNPRYQVTQFGKPVTLSCSQTLNHNVMYWYQQKSSQAPKLLFHYYDKDFNNEADTPDNFQSRRPNTSFCFLDIRSPGLGDTAMYLCATSRGGDRDRGGLEQYFGPGTRLTVT.

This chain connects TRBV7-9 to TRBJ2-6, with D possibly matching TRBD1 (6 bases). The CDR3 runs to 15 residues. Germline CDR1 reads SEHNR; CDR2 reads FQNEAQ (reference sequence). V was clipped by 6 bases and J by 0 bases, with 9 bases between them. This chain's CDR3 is CASSTQGSGANVLTF. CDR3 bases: TGTGCCAGCAGTACACAGGGCTCTGGGGCCAACGTCCTGACTTTC.

The DNA of the CDR3 is TGTGCCAGCAGTGGGCCCGGGACTGATTCCTACGAGCAGTACTTC. It specifies CASSGPGTDSYEQYF. The rearrangement uses TRBV27 and TRBJ2-7; perhaps TRBD2 as D (6 bases). Trimming removed 5 bases from V and 1 base from J, with 15 bases in between. CDR1 and CDR2 from the germline V gene are MNHEY and SMNVEV (reference sequence). The CDR3 runs to 15 residues.

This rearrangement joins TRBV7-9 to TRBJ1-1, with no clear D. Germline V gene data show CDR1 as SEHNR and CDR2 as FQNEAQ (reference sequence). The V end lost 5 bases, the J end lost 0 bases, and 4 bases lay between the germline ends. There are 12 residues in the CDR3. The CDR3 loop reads CASSVMNTEAFF. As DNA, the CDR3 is TGTGCCAGCAGCGTGATGAACACTGAAGCTTTCTTT.

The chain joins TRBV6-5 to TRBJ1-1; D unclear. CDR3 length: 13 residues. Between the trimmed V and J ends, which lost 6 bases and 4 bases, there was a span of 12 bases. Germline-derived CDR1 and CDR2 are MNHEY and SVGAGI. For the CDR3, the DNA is TGTGCCAGCAGCCAACGTGCGGTCACTGAAGCTTTCTTT. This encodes CASSQRAVTEAFF.

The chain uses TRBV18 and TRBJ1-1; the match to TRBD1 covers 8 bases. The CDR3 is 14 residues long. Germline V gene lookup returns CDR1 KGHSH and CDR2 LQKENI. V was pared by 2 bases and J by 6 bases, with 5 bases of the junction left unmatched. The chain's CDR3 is CASSPNRGWAEAFF. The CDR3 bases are TGTGCCAGCTCACCAAACAGGGGGTGGGCTGAAGCTTTCTTT.

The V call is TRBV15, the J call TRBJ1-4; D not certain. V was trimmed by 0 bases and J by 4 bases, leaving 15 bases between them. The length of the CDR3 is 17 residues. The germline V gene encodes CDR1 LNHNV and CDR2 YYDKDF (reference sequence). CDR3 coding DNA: TGTGCCACCAGCAGAGATAGGCTCCGGGCCCTTAATGAAAAACTGTTTTTT. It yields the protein CATSRDRLRALNEKLFF.

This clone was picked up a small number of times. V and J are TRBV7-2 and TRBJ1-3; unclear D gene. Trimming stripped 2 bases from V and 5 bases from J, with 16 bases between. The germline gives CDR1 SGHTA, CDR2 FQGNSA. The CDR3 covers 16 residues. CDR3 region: CASSLREVNPRNTIYF. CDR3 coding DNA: TGTGCCAGCAGCTTACGAGAAGTCAACCCCAGAAACACCATATATTTT.

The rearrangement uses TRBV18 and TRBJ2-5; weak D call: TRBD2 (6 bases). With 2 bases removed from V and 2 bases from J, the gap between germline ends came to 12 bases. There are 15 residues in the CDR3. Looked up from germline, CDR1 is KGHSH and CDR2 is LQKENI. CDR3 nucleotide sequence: TGTGCCAGCTCACCAAAACTAGCTGGGCAAGAGACCCAGTACTTC. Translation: CASSPKLAGQETQYF.